Sequencing of this T cell receptor (beta chain) was carried out in a study of human T cells and chemical hapten exposure listed by TCRdb under 2021. The study in broad terms: For sensitization, 2% DPC in acetone was applied to a 2 cm by 2 cm area of upper inner arm skin. Weekly therapeutic DPC doses were additionally applied to the scalp of patients throughout the approximately 24-week study period. Patch testing was performed on the upper back with Finn chambers containing 0.01% DPC, and the patch tests were scored after 6 days according to International Contact Dermatitis Research Group standards. Alopecia areata with under or over 50% scalp involvement, alopecia totalis and alopecia universalis were represented in the patient cohort, which was mostly female. Libraries were combined into a pool for sequencing, and differences in TCR yield between samples came mainly from small differences in library volumes within the pool. In alopecia patients, the study followed how the peripheral blood TCR repertoire changed in vivo over primary and secondary sensitization to diphenylcyclopropenone (DPC), a hapten. Blood was sampled from patients pre-sensitization (week 0) and at 2, 6 and about 24 weeks after DPC sensitization. Around 30 alopecia patients provided blood for TCR sequencing at one to four time points (pre-sensitization, 2, 6 and 24 weeks).

Library prep was done by RACE. Sequenced on a NextSeq 500. During library preparation, unique molecular identifiers were attached to individual cDNA molecules so that TCRs could be counted quantitatively and reproducibly. From each blood RNA sample, both TCR alpha and TCR beta chains were sequenced. On the study's bioinformatics: The median number of TCRs per sample was 85,000 to 100,000, ranging from about 20,000 to 750,000. The Decombinator software suite was used to annotate the V, J and CDR3 of the TCR reads. For the PS versus PT1 abundance plots, all samples were subsampled to the same number of TCRs (28,000). TCRs were defined as expanded if absent before sensitization and observed at least eight times at the 2-week time point. TCRdb's own reprocessing of the public reads used fastp at Q25 and MiXCR and kept productive beta chains. Rows are combined by CDR3 protein, so each entry shows the most common genes and DNA. What appears here as the V and J calls and clone size reflects TCRdb's work, not the paper's. The table for this sample lists about 82,000 distinct CDR3 sequences; 6.5% to 8% of them were counted only once. The ten largest clones add up to approximately 1.2% of the sample.

Results the study describes overall, beyond this receptor: Patch test score was positively correlated with the number of PT1 expanded TCRs, with significance at thresholds 8, 16 and 32 but not at 4. Significantly more large CDR3 similarity clusters were formed by expanded TCRs than by pre-sensitization or healthy control sets, consistent with antigen-driven responses. After repeated subsampling, the strength of the expansion versus patch-test correlation and the threshold at which it became significant changed. The number of TCRs above 1 in 1000 frequency did not change with DPC sensitization; there was no evidence of global repertoire structure alterations. Alopecia, a presumed autoimmune disease, was present in all patients, so the immune response of the patients might differ from that of healthy individuals.

This clonotype has a count of ten or more. It lacks a known antigen. Germline and junction disagree at one end, which may indicate a read error. The time point label corresponds to: patch test 2, 6 weeks after DPC sensitization. The sample's treatment or condition label is to be understood as: therapeutic diphenylcyclopropenone sensitization with weekly scalp DPC. Blood at each patch-test visit was drawn before the patch test was applied. Eligible patients were aged 18 to 70, diagnosed with alopecia, deemed suitable for DPC therapy, and excluded if pregnant. Total RNA was extracted from unfractionated whole blood that had been collected in Tempus Blood RNA tubes. The CDR3 contains 13 residues, cysteine and phenylalanine counted. Of all the DNA, just the CDR3 is kept, 39 bases in frame from base 1. Sequences SSHAT (CDR1) and FNYEAQ (CDR2) are obtained from the germline V gene (reference sequence).

The source was whole blood, collected in connection with sensitization to the hapten diphenylcyclopropenone (DPC). The receptor was derived from a woman in her 30s with alopecia areata. Some clones in this sample may be carry-over from other donors' samples. This receptor chain uses TRBV7-7 and TRBJ1-1, with no confidently assigned D gene. The CDR3 amino acid sequence is: CASRKAMNTEAFF. At the DNA level, the sequence is TGTGCTAGCAGGAAAGCCATGAACACTGAAGCTTTCTTT.